This TCR beta chain was obtained from a study of cytomegalovirus exposure and HLA in healthy donors. Regarding the study as a whole: An analysis done earlier found most TCR beta V segments productive about 87% or about 30% of the time. Among TCR beta chains, those listed as cytomegalovirus-associated numbered about 160.

The table lists this clone with a few counts. Its antigen is still unknown. Germline V lookup: CDR1 SSHAT, CDR2 FNYEAQ (reference sequence). With 5 bases clipped from V and 9 bases from J, the junction kept 10 bases outside the gene matches. The CDR3 is made up of 15 amino acids. Researchers ran the PCR with 60 Vbeta and 13 Jbeta primers. Sequenced by immunoSEQ multiplex PCR; TCRdb stores in-frame clones only, minus some. The sample has fewer than 200,000 clones, 87% seen once. All donors participated as healthy donors of bone marrow. Sequencing used PBMCs. The genes are TRBV7-7 and TRBJ2-1; 10 positions match TRBD1. This TCR was recovered from a woman in her twenties or thirties in good health and CMV-seronegative. CDR3 sequence (DNA): TGTGCCAGCAGCCGAGACAGGACAGGGGGTAGTGAGCAGTTCTTC. This sequence encodes CASSRDRTGGSEQFF.